Listed here are 6 T cell receptor beta chains from one sample, sequenced in a study of cytomegalovirus exposure and HLA in healthy donors. The PCR made use of 60 Vbeta and 13 Jbeta primers. Profiled with immunoSEQ multiplex PCR; TCRdb holds only in-frame clones, not every one. In the table there are under 200,000 clones, around 80% of which are singletons. The specimen was PBMCs. These receptors were collected from a woman younger than 35 in good health and CMV-seropositive.

This rearrangement joins TRBV6-5 to TRBJ2-7; a possible D gene is TRBD2 (5 bases). This CDR3 region has 16 residues. Per the germline V gene, CDR1 is MNHEY and CDR2 is SVGAGI. With 4 bases removed from V and 2 bases from J, the gap between germline ends came to 18 bases. CDR3 bases: TGTGCCAGCAGTTCTGCACACCCCAGCGGTACCTACGAGCAGTACGTC. Translation gives CASSSAHPSGTYEQYV.

CDR3 DNA sequence: TGCAGCGTTCAGGGCGGCAATCAGCCCCAGCATTTT. Translating gives CSVQGGNQPQHF. The chain carries TRBV29-1 and TRBJ1-5; a weak D match, TRBD1 (5 bases). The germline gives CDR1 SQVTM, CDR2 ANQGSEA. The V end was cut by 5 bases, the J end by 2 bases, with 7 bases between. The CDR3 extends over 12 amino acids.

This clone was counted a single time. V gene TRBV11-3 combines with J gene TRBJ1-1; tentatively, D is TRBD1 (5 bases). The CDR3 loop spans 12 amino acids. The ends were cut back, 3 bases at V and 8 bases at J, with 10 bases in the middle. The germline V gene has CDR1 SGHNT and CDR2 YENEEA. The CDR3 nucleotides are TGTGCCAGCAGCTTTCAGGGTACCGAAGCTTTCTTT. Amino acids: CASSFQGTEAFF.

V is TRBV4-3 and J is TRBJ2-6; possible D gene TRBD2, 6 bases. The CDR3 spans 19 residues. Germline V CDR1 and CDR2: LGHNA, YSLEER. V was shortened by 6 bases and J by 2 bases, with 23 bases between the two germline ends. The CDR3 DNA follows: TGCGCCAGCAGGCAAAGGGCCGGGGGACTTTCCCCTGGGGCCAACGTCCTGACTTTC. This translates into CASRQRAGGLSPGANVLTF.

The chain employs TRBV7-2 and TRBJ2-5, with 10 positions matching TRBD2. The V gene end was trimmed by 8 bases and the J gene end by 8 bases; junction bases not matched to a gene: 5. From germline, CDR1 is SGHTA and CDR2 FQGNSA. The CDR3 runs 12 residues. CDR3 nucleotides: TGTGCCAGCGAAGCGGGGGGGCCCACCCAGTACTTC. It codes for CASEAGGPTQYF.

This clone appeared once. The V call is TRBV27, the J call TRBJ2-7; 9 nucleotides align to TRBD1. Trimming at V came to 5 bases and at J to 6 bases, leaving 8 bases not matched to a gene. This CDR3 has 14 residues. Per germline, CDR1 MNHEY and CDR2 SMNVEV (reference sequence). The CDR3 DNA is TGTGCCAGCAGTCTGGGACAGGGTCTGGGCGAGCAGTACGTC. Its protein product is CASSLGQGLGEQYV.